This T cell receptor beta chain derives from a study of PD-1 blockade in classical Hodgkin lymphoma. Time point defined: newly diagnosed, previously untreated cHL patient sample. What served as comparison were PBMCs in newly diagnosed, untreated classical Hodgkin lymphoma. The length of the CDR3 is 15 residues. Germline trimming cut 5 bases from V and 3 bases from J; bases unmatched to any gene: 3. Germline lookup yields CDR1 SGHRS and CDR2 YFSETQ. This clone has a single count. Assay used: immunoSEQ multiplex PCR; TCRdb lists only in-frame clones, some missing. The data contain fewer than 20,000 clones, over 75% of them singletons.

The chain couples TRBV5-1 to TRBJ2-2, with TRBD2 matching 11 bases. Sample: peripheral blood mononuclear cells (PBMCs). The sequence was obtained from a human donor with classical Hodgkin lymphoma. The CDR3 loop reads CASSLLAGDTGELFF. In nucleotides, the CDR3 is TGCGCCAGCAGTCTACTAGCGGGGGACACCGGGGAGCTGTTTTTT.